The sequence of this T cell receptor beta chain was determined in a study of post-analysis software for immune sequencing data. V was cut by 6 bases and J by 0 bases, with 13 bases left in between. Per germline, CDR1 ENHRY and CDR2 SYGVKD. The CDR3 loop spans 15 amino acids. Overall study findings and caveats: Patients used four to six TRBV segments, including TRBV5-6, TRBV5-1 and TRBV20-1, more often than controls.

This clonotype was counted only a few times. Its antigen is currently unknown. TCR beta libraries were prepared from cDNA with unique molecular identifiers. TCRdb re-called the PCR reads through MiXCR, storing one row per CDR3 protein. The table lists fewer than 600,000 distinct CDR3 sequences, 45% of them singletons, with around 10% in the top ten. The chain employs TRBV10-3 and TRBJ2-3; perhaps TRBD2 as D (5 bases). The sequence was collected from a girl between 5 and 17 years old with multiple sclerosis. Sequenced sample: blood. The CDR3 reads CAIREVDPSTDTQYF. The CDR3 DNA is TGTGCCATCAGGGAGGTCGATCCTAGCACAGATACGCAGTATTTT.